This record looks at one T cell receptor beta chain sequence and its context. The CDR3 contains 13 residues. Germline V gene lookup returns CDR1 SEHNR and CDR2 FQNEAQ (reference sequence). V dropped 5 bases and J dropped 7 bases, with 15 bases sitting between them. These data originate in a study of T cell changes during pregnancy in multiple sclerosis. Only in-frame clones appear in the TCRdb table, and some are missing; sequencing was by immunoSEQ multiplex PCR. The sample has 85,000 to 130,000 clones; 92% are singletons. This clonotype was sampled from a female donor with multiple sclerosis, enrolled in a pregnancy study. The rearrangement uses TRBV7-9 and TRBJ2-7, with D tentatively TRBD1 (6 bases). The specimen was peripheral blood, collected after pregnancy. CDR3 residues: CASSPSGAGEQYF. Here the CDR3 DNA reads TGTGCCAGCAGCCCTTCAGGGGCGGGTGAGCAGTACTTC.